Below, one T cell receptor (beta chain) is given with its context. No cognate antigen has been identified for it. It has no much larger one-base neighbor in the sample; base qualities were not kept. The CDR3 regions of human TCRbeta chains were subjected to immunosequencing. Concerning the study's data processing: TCRs in the repertoires were matched against a reference library of SARS-CoV-2-specific TCRs that had been generated with the MIRA antigen-specificity platform. Breadth was defined as the fraction of unique TCRs that were SARS-CoV-2-associated, and depth was defined as the fraction of total T cells that were SARS-CoV-2-associated. Using the MIRA data, each spike-specific TCR was mapped to the spike region that the TCR reacts to and placed in a CD4 or CD8 class. Log10-transformed breadth and depth values were compared by one-way ANOVA with Sidak's multiple comparisons tests. TCRdb re-hosts the immuneACCESS table, in-frame sequences only. Its copies lack some clones; in the studies checked, an unresolved V gene accounts for under half of them, and the cause for the rest is not known. V, J and clone size are those of that table, while D and trimming were read from the DNA. The sample table contains about 50,000 clones; only one count was recorded for 80% of them. The top ten clonotypes cover around 5% of the sample.

This specimen's time point label, interpreted: about 28 days (+/-7) after the second vaccine dose. AZD1222 recipients with second doses at about 4 weeks or about 12 weeks were pooled, because spike-specific TCR depth and breadth did not differ between schedules. Samples from vaccinated people were obtained from the UK trials COV001 and COV002, which included a single-blind randomized controlled phase 2/3 trial of AZD1222 (ChAdOx1 nCoV-19) in healthy adults. Trial participant PBMC samples were collected at day 0 and day 28 after the second dose for TCRbeta chain sequencing. These data are taken from a study of T cell responses to AZD1222 COVID-19 vaccine listed by TCRdb under 2021. For context, the study as a whole: A total of about 250 trial participants underwent TCR sequencing, of whom about 210 had received two doses of AZD1222 and 26 had received two doses of the MenACWY control vaccine. Trial participants were enrolled by age into subgroups of 18-55, 56-69 and 70-plus years, and about 150, 27 and 61 TCR-sequenced participants, respectively, were included in these subgroups.

CDR3 length: 15 amino acids, cysteine to phenylalanine. Only the CDR3 part of the read is kept: 45 bases, read in frame from the first base. Trimming removed 0 bases from V and 5 bases from J, leaving 11 bases between the germline ends. CDR1 and CDR2 (SGHTA, FQGNSA) derive from the germline V gene. Overall results and qualifications from the work: Reportedly, close to half of the unique spike-specific TCRs recognized epitopes lying outside the regions that are mutated in the B.1.351 and B.1.1.7 variants. CD4 TCRs associated with the vaccine covered the entire spike protein, and the dominant responses were in regions 160-218 and 743-854. After two AZD1222 doses, both the breadth and the depth of spike-specific TCRs were significantly higher than at day 0 and than in MenACWY recipients. Most participants were white British and females outnumbered males, and the authors suggested that clonal diversity may have been underestimated. Conclusions about previously exposed vaccinees are limited, since just 5 or 6 AZD1222 recipients were seropositive for SARS-CoV-2 at baseline. In the small 56-69-year group, the increase in depth fell short of significance, most likely because of low power. Because no day 14 peak-response samples were available, repertoires were characterized only after the peak T cell response.

The sequences come from peripheral blood, collected 28 days after the second AZD1222 dose. The chain is assembled from TRBV7-2 and TRBJ1-5; the D gene identity is not certain. The clonotype was recovered from an adult who received the AZD1222 COVID-19 vaccine. At the DNA level, the sequence is TGTGCCAGCAGCTTAGCGATGACATTCGATCAGCCCCAGCATTTT. The resulting protein is CASSLAMTFDQPQHF.